The text below deals with one T cell receptor (beta chain). The target antigen is unknown. This sample was included in a study of CD8+ T cells in alopecia areata. Looking at the study overall: A 6-month period off drug followed tofacitinib, which lasted 6 to 18 months. Percent of scalp involved defined treated patients' severity scores.

As the sequencing template, cDNA was produced by extracting RNA and reverse transcribing it. Here immunoSEQ multiplex PCR was the method, and the copy in TCRdb shows in-frame clones only, minus some. The data show about 200,000 clones, roughly 60% seen once. Regarding treatment: oral pan-JAK inhibitor, 5-10 mg twice daily. Peripheral blood, together with lesional scalp punch biopsies, was collected from alopecia areata patients. Broader study findings: Tofacitinib significantly lowered scalp clonality and expanded CD8+ clones among the top 100.

CDR3 size: 13 residues. V was pared by 2 bases and J by 8 bases, with 12 bases between. CDR1 is MGHRA and CDR2 is YSYEKL in the germline V gene. The TCR comes from a human donor with alopecia areata. The source material was CD4+ T cells sorted from blood, sampled at week 24, from a patient treated with tofacitinib. The chain employs TRBV4-1 and TRBJ1-2; a possible D gene is TRBD1 (6 bases). DNA for the CDR3: TGCGCCAGCAGCCAAAGGACAGATCGGGGCTACACCTTC. Protein product: CASSQRTDRGYTF.